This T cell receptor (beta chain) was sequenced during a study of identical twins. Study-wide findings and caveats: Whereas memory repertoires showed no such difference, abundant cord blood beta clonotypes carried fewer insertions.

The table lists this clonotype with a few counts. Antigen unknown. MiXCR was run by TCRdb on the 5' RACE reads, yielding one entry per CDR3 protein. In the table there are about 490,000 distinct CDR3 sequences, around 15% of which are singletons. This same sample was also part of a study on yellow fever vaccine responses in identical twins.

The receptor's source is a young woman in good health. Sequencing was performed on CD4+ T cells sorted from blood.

CDR3 loop: CASSPTGPNGVHEQYF. In DNA form, the CDR3 reads TGTGCCAGCTCACCGACGGGCCCGAATGGAGTCCACGAGCAGTACTTC. The chain combines TRBV18 with TRBJ2-7; D gene uncertain. From germline, CDR1 is KGHSH and CDR2 LQKENI. V shed 3 bases and J shed 5 bases, with 20 bases lying between them. This CDR3 spans 16 amino acids.